This T cell receptor (beta chain) was sequenced for a study of blood T cell repertoires in COVID-19. Study as a whole: The United States, Italy and Spain supplied acute and convalescent COVID-19 samples. PBMCs, B-cell-depleted T cells, or T cells provided the cDNA or gDNA that made up the material.

Original processing notes: Nucleated cell number was recorded as an estimate derived from reference gene primer amplification. TCRdb keeps only in-frame clones here, not all; method: immunoSEQ multiplex PCR. The DNA was the basis for D and trimming; V, J and clone size are from that table. The sample gives 70,000 or so clones, roughly three quarters of which show up once; approximately 45% is in the top ten. The V end was cut by 6 bases, the J end by 4 bases, with 6 bases between. Per the germline V gene, CDR1 is MNHNY and CDR2 is SVGAGI (reference sequence). The CDR3 has 11 amino acids. Source material: peripheral blood. The V call is TRBV6-6, the J call TRBJ1-1; D remains ambiguous. The sequence was collected from a human donor in a cohort sampled during active COVID-19. CDR3 in DNA: TGTGCCAGCAGGACTCGCACTGAAGCTTTCTTT. Protein sequence: CASRTRTEAFF.